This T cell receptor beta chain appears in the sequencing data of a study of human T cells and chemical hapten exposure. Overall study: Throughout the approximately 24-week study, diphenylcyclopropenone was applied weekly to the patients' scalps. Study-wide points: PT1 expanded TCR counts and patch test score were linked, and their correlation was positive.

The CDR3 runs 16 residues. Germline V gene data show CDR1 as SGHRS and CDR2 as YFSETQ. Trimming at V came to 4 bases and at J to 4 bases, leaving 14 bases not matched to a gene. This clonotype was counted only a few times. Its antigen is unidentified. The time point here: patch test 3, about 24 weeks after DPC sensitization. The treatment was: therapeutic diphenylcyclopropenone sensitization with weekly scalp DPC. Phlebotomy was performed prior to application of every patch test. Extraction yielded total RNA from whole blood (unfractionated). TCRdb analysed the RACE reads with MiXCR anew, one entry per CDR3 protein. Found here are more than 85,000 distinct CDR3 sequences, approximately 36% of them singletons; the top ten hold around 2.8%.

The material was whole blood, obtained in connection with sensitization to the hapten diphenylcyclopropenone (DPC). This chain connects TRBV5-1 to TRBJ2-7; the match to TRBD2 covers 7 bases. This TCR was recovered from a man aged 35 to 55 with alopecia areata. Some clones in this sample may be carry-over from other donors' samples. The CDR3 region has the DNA TGCGCCAGCAGCCCAGGGACTACTCCAGGGATTTACGAGCAGTACTTC. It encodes CASSPGTTPGIYEQYF.